The 8 T cell receptor beta chains presented below share a single source sample, sequenced in a study of CD8+CD57+ T cells in acquired aplastic anemia. CDR3 and TCR beta VDJ profiling relied on genomic DNA as the template. From the reads, TCRdb called clonotypes with MiXCR, one entry per CDR3 protein. Of about 190,000 distinct CDR3 sequences in the sample, 50% to 55% were seen once. Sequenced input: sorted CD4+, CD8+, or CD8+CD57+ T cells (not recorded which) from PBMCs. The source is a human donor in good health, serving as a control.

In its sample, this clonotype was seen many times. This chain uses TRBV20-1 with TRBJ2-3; 10 nucleotides match TRBD2. The CDR3 has 17 residues. J was trimmed by 0 bases and V by 4 bases; bases with no gene match: 10. Germline CDR1 DFQATT, CDR2 SNEGSKA (reference sequence). The CDR3 loop reads CSATTPLAGTSTDTQYF. The CDR3 DNA reads as TGCAGTGCTACTACTCCACTAGCGGGGACTAGCACAGATACGCAGTATTTT.

The chain joins TRBV24-1 to TRBJ2-3; 8 bases line up with TRBD2. CDR1 and CDR2 from the germline V gene are KGHDR and SFDVKD. The CDR3 is made up of 15 amino acids. V gave up 3 bases and J gave up 4 bases; unmatched junction bases: 5. The CDR3 region is CATSDTREVADTQYF. CDR3 coding DNA: TGTGCCACCAGTGATACGCGGGAGGTCGCAGATACGCAGTATTTT.

This sequence joins TRBV7-2 and TRBJ1-1; D perhaps matches TRBD1 (5 bases). Germline lookup yields CDR1 SGHTA and CDR2 FQGNSA. CDR3 size: 14 residues. V lost 5 bases and J lost 3, with 13 bases in between. The CDR3 sequence: CASSTQVGDTEAFF. The CDR3 bases are TGTGCCAGCAGCACACAGGTAGGGGACACTGAAGCTTTCTTT.

The chain couples TRBV4-3 to TRBJ1-2; tentative D call: TRBD1 (5 bases). Trimming shortened V by 1 base and J by 12 bases, and 18 bases separated the two germline ends. In germline, CDR1 is LGHNA, CDR2 YSLEER. The CDR3 spans 14 residues. CDR3 bases: TGCGCCAGCAGCCAAGGGGGGGTTTCCTCTGGAAACACCTTC. As protein: CASSQGGVSSGNTF.

This rearrangement joins TRBV2 to TRBJ2-3; maybe TRBD2 (6 bases). Germline V gives CDR1 SNHLY, CDR2 FYNNEI. This CDR3 contains 15 residues. Trimming left V 3 bases short and J 0 bases short, with 10 bases between. The CDR3: CASSDRRGSTDTQYF. CDR3 nucleotide sequence: TGTGCCAGCAGTGATCGGCGGGGTAGCACAGATACGCAGTATTTT.

This clonotype has at least ten counts. The chain links TRBV5-1 to TRBJ1-1; possible D gene TRBD1, 5 bases. From germline, CDR1 is SGHRS and CDR2 YFSETQ. V lost 3 bases and J 0 bases, leaving 9 bases between the germline ends. The CDR3 is 14 residues long. In DNA form, the CDR3 reads TGCGCCAGCAGCTGGACACCTATGAACACTGAAGCTTTCTTT. This gives the protein CASSWTPMNTEAFF. Full variable domain (rest looked up from reference TRBV5-1 and TRBJ1-1): KAGVTQTPRYLIKTRGQQVTLSCSPISGHRSVSWYQQTPGQGLQFLFEYFSETQRNKGNFPGRFSGRQFSNSRSEMNVSTLELGDSALYLCASSWTPMNTEAFFGQGTRLTVV.

This chain links TRBV2 with TRBJ1-6, with D perhaps TRBD1 (5 bases). V was clipped by 6 bases and J by 8 bases, with 17 bases between them. Germline CDR1 is SNHLY and CDR2 is FYNNEI. This CDR3 is built from 15 residues. CDR3 in DNA: TGTGCCAGCAGAAACCCAGGGATTGCGGATTCACCCCTCCACTTT. This gives the protein CASRNPGIADSPLHF.

Of note for this clonotype: No conserved phenylalanine or tryptophan ends this CDR3, so it is likely a read error. It is unclear where the CDR3 begins or ends on the DNA, so no DNA is shown, and the CDR3 is as TCRdb lists it. This sequence joins TRBV2 and TRBJ1-4. Germline CDR1 is SNHLY and CDR2 is FYNNEI. Ends included, the CDR3 has 10 residues. CDR3 loop: CASGERASLY.